The 23 T cell receptor beta chains below were found in one sample sequenced in a study of PD-1 blockade in classical Hodgkin lymphoma. Each patient relapsed following autologous stem cell transplantation, and prior brentuximab vedotin exposure differed. CD4+ T cells were purified from thawed PBMCs by negative selection. Sequenced by immunoSEQ multiplex PCR; TCRdb stores in-frame clones only, minus some. Of about 35,000 clones detected, more than 80% appear once; the ten largest clones hold over 0.2%. Specimen: CD4+ T cells from blood, collected at baseline. These receptors were obtained from a human donor with classical Hodgkin lymphoma.

This clone was found a few times. This chain joins TRBV28 and TRBJ2-4; D unclear. Germline CDR1 is MDHEN and CDR2 is SYDVKM. The CDR3 loop spans 13 amino acids. V was trimmed by 5 bases and J by 9 bases, leaving 14 bases between them. The CDR3 loop reads CASSRGQVTIQYF. CDR3 DNA sequence: TGTGCCAGCAGTCGTGGGCAGGTAACCATTCAGTACTTC.

The chain recombines TRBV27 with TRBJ1-5, with a possible D match to TRBD1 (6 bases). Germline V lookup: CDR1 MNHEY, CDR2 SMNVEV (reference sequence). V dropped 2 bases and J dropped 4 bases, with 15 bases sitting between them. This CDR3 is 16 amino acids long. CDR3 coding DNA: TGTGCCAGCAGTTTAGGGGGCTTATTGGGTAATCAGCCCCAGCATTTT. Protein sequence: CASSLGGLLGNQPQHF.

The CDR3 sequence is CASSFGGGGPDTQYF. The CDR3 bases are TGTGCCAGCAGCTTCGGCGGGGGGGGCCCAGATACGCAGTATTTT. The rearrangement joins TRBV11-2 to TRBJ2-3, with 9 bases matching TRBD2. The V segment lost 3 bases and the J segment 4 bases; nucleotides outside the gene matches: 5. Germline V gene data show CDR1 as SGHAT and CDR2 as FQNNGV. The CDR3 loop spans 15 amino acids. Full variable domain (missing parts from reference TRBV11-2 and TRBJ2-3): EAGVAQSPRYKIIEKRQSVAFWCNPISGHATLYWYQQILGQGPKLLIQFQNNGVVDDSQLPKDRFSAERLKGVDSTLKIQPAKLEDSAVYLCASSFGGGGPDTQYFGPGTRLTVL.

V and J are TRBV15 and TRBJ2-7; TRBD1 matches at 7 bases. Per the germline V gene, CDR1 is LNHNV and CDR2 is YYDKDF (reference sequence). The CDR3 spans 16 residues. V dropped 0 bases and J dropped 0; count of bases not matched to a gene: 5. The CDR3 DNA sequence: TGTGCCACCAGCAGAGATTCTGGGACAGTCTCCTACGAGCAGTACTTC. Translation gives CATSRDSGTVSYEQYF.

V is TRBV25-1 and J is TRBJ2-2; either TRBD1 or TRBD2 may supply D (5 bases each). Per the germline V gene, CDR1 is MGHDK and CDR2 is SYGVNS. The CDR3 consists of 15 residues. The V gene lost 7 bases and the J gene lost 3 bases, with 15 bases spanning the gap. This CDR3 reads CASMGRDGDTGELFF. CDR3 coding DNA: TGTGCCAGCATGGGCAGGGACGGAGACACCGGGGAGCTGTTTTTT.

With respect to this clone: Mismatch with germline at one junction end may stem from a read error. The V call is TRBV5-6, the J call TRBJ2-7, with TRBD1 matching 7 bases. The CDR3 consists of 10 residues. Germline V lookup: CDR1 SGHDT, CDR2 YYEEEE. DNA of the CDR3: TGTGCCAGCAGCGGCAGGGGGTGGGACTTC. Translation gives CASSGRGWDF.

The CDR3 nucleotides read TGTGCCAGCAGCCCCAATCCCGGGCCTAATTCACCCCTCCACTTT. Its protein product is CASSPNPGPNSPLHF. The V and J genes are TRBV7-6 and TRBJ1-6; no reliable D call. The CDR3 totals 15 residues. V was clipped by 5 bases and J by 6 bases, with 14 bases between them. The germline V gene has CDR1 SGHVS and CDR2 FNYEAQ.

The chain joins TRBV5-4 to TRBJ1-5; the match to TRBD1 covers 9 bases. Germline V lookup: CDR1 SGHNT, CDR2 YYREEE (reference sequence). This CDR3 has 16 amino acids. Losses at the gene ends were 4 bases for V and 4 bases for J; bases not matched to a gene: 9. The CDR3 DNA follows: TGTGCCAGCAGCAAGACGGGACAGGGTCCTAATCAGCCCCAGCATTTT. Amino acids: CASSKTGQGPNQPQHF.

The chain links TRBV28 to TRBJ1-5, with no clear D. Trimming removed 1 base at V and 6 bases at J, with 7 bases between. The CDR3 is 13 amino acids. The germline V gene encodes CDR1 MDHEN and CDR2 SYDVKM. The CDR3 DNA follows: TGTGCCAGCAGTTTATTGGGGAGTCAGCCCCAGCATTTT. This gives the protein CASSLLGSQPQHF.

The sample holds one count of this clone. The chain links TRBV7-9 to TRBJ2-5; no clear D gene. V lost 5 bases to trimming and J lost 5 bases, with 21 bases between them. This CDR3 region has 16 residues. The V gene's germline CDR1 is SEHNR and CDR2 FQNEAQ (reference sequence). The CDR3 spells CASSRRRVGSSETQYF. CDR3 nucleotides: TGTGCCAGCAGCCGTCGTAGGGTGGGAAGCTCGGAGACCCAGTACTTC.

This chain uses TRBV7-6 with TRBJ2-6, with D maybe TRBD1 (5 bases). V was pared by 0 bases and J by 3 bases, with 12 bases between. Germline V gives CDR1 SGHVS, CDR2 FNYEAQ. The CDR3 is 17 amino acids. CDR3 nucleotide sequence: TGTGCCAGCAGCTTAGCGGGGCCGGGCCGTGGGGCCAACGTCCTGACTTTC. This sequence encodes CASSLAGPGRGANVLTF.

The chain joins TRBV19 to TRBJ2-7; D remains ambiguous. The V end was cut by 0 bases, the J end by 2 bases, with 11 bases between. CDR3 length equals 15 residues. CDR1 is LNHDA and CDR2 is SQIVND in the germline V gene (reference sequence). CDR3: CASSIDRSPAYEQYF. The CDR3 bases are TGTGCCAGTAGTATAGATCGATCCCCGGCCTACGAGCAGTACTTC.

V and J are TRBV10-3 and TRBJ2-3; TRBD2 aligns across 8 bases. Germline-derived CDR1 and CDR2 are ENHRY and SYGVKD. Trimming removed 6 bases from V and 4 bases from J; junction bases left unmatched: 12. This CDR3 region has 16 residues. The CDR3 loop is CAIRGAGGRNPDTQYF. Here the CDR3 DNA reads TGTGCCATCAGAGGGGCGGGCGGGAGGAATCCAGATACGCAGTATTTT.

This clone was seen a handful of times. The rearrangement joins TRBV27 to TRBJ1-2, with TRBD1 identical over 7 bases. Germline lookup yields CDR1 MNHEY and CDR2 SMNVEV (reference sequence). The CDR3 is made up of 15 amino acids. V lost 4 bases and J lost 8; bases outside the gene matches: 13. The CDR3 bases are TGTGCCAGCAGTTCTATCCCCGGACAGGCGCGCGGCTACACCTTC. Translating gives CASSSIPGQARGYTF.

This rearrangement joins TRBV30 to TRBJ1-1; possible D gene TRBD1, 5 bases. The CDR3 contains 11 residues. Germline values: CDR1 GTSNPN, CDR2 SVGIG (reference sequence). V lost 4 bases, J lost 7 bases, and 10 bases lay in between. Here the CDR3 reads CAWTGMSEAFF. The CDR3 DNA reads as TGTGCCTGGACAGGGATGAGTGAAGCTTTCTTT.

The rearrangement uses TRBV7-8 and TRBJ1-1; 9 bases agree with TRBD1. After removal of 3 bases from V and 0 bases from J, the junction contained 5 bases not matched to a gene. CDR3 length: 16 amino acids. CDR1 and CDR2 from the germline V gene are SGHVS and FQNEAQ. The CDR3 region has the DNA TGTGCCAGCAGCTTGTGGACAGGGGAAATGAACACTGAAGCTTTCTTT. It specifies CASSLWTGEMNTEAFF.

V and J are TRBV6-1 and TRBJ1-1; TRBD1 agrees at 7 bases. The CDR3 is 15 amino acids. CDR1 MNHNS and CDR2 SASEGT come from the germline V gene. J gave up 4 bases and V 4 bases, and 9 bases lay outside the gene matches. CDR3 loop: CASSVIGQVGTEAFF. The CDR3 region has the DNA TGTGCCAGCAGTGTAATAGGACAGGTGGGCACTGAAGCTTTCTTT.

V gene TRBV7-9 combines with J gene TRBJ2-7; D possibly corresponds to TRBD1 (6 bases). Trimming removed 1 base at V and 7 bases at J, with 17 bases between. CDR3 length: 15 residues. Germline CDR1 and CDR2: SEHNR and FQNEAQ (reference sequence). CDR3 residues: CASSLGDKGEREQYF. As DNA, the CDR3 is TGTGCCAGCAGCTTAGGGGACAAGGGGGAGAGGGAGCAGTACTTC.

The chain uses TRBV5-1 and TRBJ2-3; D tentatively fits TRBD1 or TRBD2 (6 bases each). CDR3 size: 13 residues. Deletions cut 5 bases from V and 6 bases from J, with 13 bases between. The germline V gene encodes CDR1 SGHRS and CDR2 YFSETQ. CDR3 region: CASSIVGGDTQYF. The DNA for the CDR3 is TGCGCCAGCAGTATTGTAGGGGGGGATACGCAGTATTTT.

The chain employs TRBV2 and TRBJ2-7; D may be TRBD1 (6 bases). V was cut by 1 base and J by 3 bases, with 10 bases left in between. Germline CDR1 reads SNHLY; CDR2 reads FYNNEI. The CDR3 runs 14 residues. CDR3 in amino acids: CASSEEGVDYEQYF. CDR3 in DNA: TGTGCCAGCAGTGAAGAGGGGGTTGACTACGAGCAGTACTTC.

This clone appeared a single time. The chain carries TRBV7-9 and TRBJ2-1; D not certain. This CDR3 has 13 amino acids. Trimming cost V 7 bases and J 6 bases, with 13 bases left between them. Germline V gene sequence: CDR1 SEHNR, CDR2 FQNEAQ (reference sequence). The CDR3 loop reads CASNHLISNEQFF. CDR3 bases: TGTGCCAGCAACCACCTAATAAGCAATGAGCAGTTCTTC.

The chain recombines TRBV28 with TRBJ2-1, with D perhaps being TRBD1 or TRBD2 (5 bases each). CDR3 length: 16 residues. V was shortened by 3 bases and J by 9 bases, with 21 bases between the two germline ends. Germline lookup yields CDR1 MDHEN and CDR2 SYDVKM. CDR3 residues: CASSFLSRRGVIEQFF. Written as DNA, the CDR3 is TGTGCCAGCAGTTTTTTGAGTCGGAGAGGGGTTATTGAGCAGTTCTTC.

The chain is built from TRBV7-2 and TRBJ2-5, with D unclear. Trimming shortened V by 3 bases and J by 0 bases, and 2 bases separated the two germline ends. The CDR3 extends over 12 amino acids. The V gene's germline CDR1 is SGHTA and CDR2 FQGNSA. CDR3 sequence: CASSFHQETQYF. Written as DNA, the CDR3 is TGTGCCAGCAGCTTCCACCAAGAGACCCAGTACTTC.